The 28 T cell receptor beta chains below were found in one sample sequenced in a study of PD-L1 blockade in urothelial cancer. This table comes from immunoSEQ multiplex PCR, and its TCRdb copy is limited to in-frame clones, with some not included. Of about 81,000 clones in the sample, 70% to 90% were seen once. The time point denotes: pretreatment peripheral blood. The sample consisted of PBMCs, taken around atezolizumab (anti-PD-L1) treatment. The receptors were gathered from a woman aged 80 or over with urothelial cancer.

The chain is built from TRBV7-2 and TRBJ2-3; 12 positions match TRBD2. CDR1 SGHTA and CDR2 FQGNSA come from the germline V gene. The V segment lost 5 bases and the J segment 4 bases; nucleotides outside the gene matches: 13. The CDR3 length is 18 residues. CDR3 region: CASSDSKETSGSADTQYF. In DNA, the CDR3 is TGTGCCAGCAGCGATTCTAAGGAGACTAGCGGGAGCGCAGATACGCAGTATTTT.

The chain joins TRBV29-1 to TRBJ2-1; the match to TRBD1 covers 11 bases. V shed 1 base and J 9 bases; nucleotides not matched to a gene: 17. This CDR3 contains 18 residues. Germline V gene lookup returns CDR1 SQVTM and CDR2 ANQGSEA. The CDR3 protein is CSVEGTYRGGQGGTEQFF. Written as DNA, the CDR3 is TGCAGCGTTGAAGGTACCTATCGAGGGGGACAGGGGGGCACTGAGCAGTTCTTC.

The genes are TRBV28 and TRBJ1-2; the match to TRBD1 covers 8 bases. The CDR3 is 14 amino acids. Germline V gives CDR1 MDHEN, CDR2 SYDVKM. V shed 5 bases and J 7 bases; nucleotides not matched to a gene: 9. The CDR3 loop reads CASSPGQGRGGYTF. CDR3 in DNA: TGTGCCAGCAGTCCCGGACAGGGTCGGGGTGGCTACACCTTC.

This rearrangement joins TRBV10-1 to TRBJ2-7; 9 nucleotides line up with TRBD1. The CDR3 runs 14 residues. The V gene end was trimmed by 3 bases and the J gene end by 3 bases; junction bases not matched to a gene: 3. Germline V gives CDR1 WNHNN, CDR2 SYGVQD (reference sequence). CDR3 in amino acids: CASSETGQGYEQYF. The CDR3 DNA is TGCGCCAGCAGTGAAACGGGACAGGGCTACGAGCAGTACTTC.

This clone has only one observation. The genes are TRBV27 and TRBJ2-5; 7 positions match TRBD2. The germline V gene has CDR1 MNHEY and CDR2 SMNVEV (reference sequence). After removal of 6 bases from V and 2 bases from J, the junction contained 9 bases not matched to a gene. CDR3 length equals 15 residues. The CDR3 here is CASRPGLGAQETQYF. The CDR3 DNA sequence: TGTGCCAGCAGACCTGGACTAGGGGCTCAAGAGACCCAGTACTTC.

V and J are TRBV9 and TRBJ2-5, with 9 bases matching TRBD2. Germline V gene sequence: CDR1 SGDLS, CDR2 YYNGEE. V was pared by 4 bases and J by 4 bases, with 11 bases of the junction left unmatched. This CDR3 contains 16 residues. The CDR3 protein is CASSPGWVAGAETQYF. DNA of the CDR3: TGTGCCAGCAGCCCCGGGTGGGTAGCGGGAGCAGAGACCCAGTACTTC.

The chain joins TRBV7-9 to TRBJ2-6; D perhaps matches TRBD2 (5 bases). CDR3 length: 17 residues. V shed 1 base and J shed 4 bases, with 14 bases lying between them. The germline CDR1 and CDR2 sequences are SEHNR and FQNEAQ (reference sequence). The CDR3 loop reads CASSLGQAPGGANVLTF. CDR3 bases: TGTGCCAGCAGCTTAGGGCAGGCCCCGGGGGGGGCCAACGTCCTGACTTTC.

This clone was seen a single time. The chain combines TRBV28 with TRBJ1-3; D remains ambiguous. With 4 bases removed from V and 4 bases from J, the gap between germline ends came to 11 bases. Germline CDR1 is MDHEN and CDR2 is SYDVKM. The CDR3 is 14 amino acids. CDR3 sequence reads: CASSSRGRGNTIYF. CDR3 coding DNA: TGTGCCAGCAGTTCCCGCGGCCGCGGAAACACCATATATTTT. The whole variable domain, filled in from reference TRBV28 and TRBJ1-3, reads DVKVTQSSRYLVKRTGEKVFLECVQDMDHENMFWYRQDPGLGLRLIYFSYDVKMKEKGDIPEGYSVSREKKERFSLILESASTNQTSMYLCASSSRGRGNTIYFGEGSWLTVV.

V and J are TRBV2 and TRBJ2-1; 8 positions agree with TRBD2. The length of the CDR3 is 15 residues. The V segment lost 6 bases and the J segment 0 bases; nucleotides outside the gene matches: 4. The germline V gene has CDR1 SNHLY and CDR2 FYNNEI. The CDR3 loop reads CASSSGTSSYNEQFF. DNA of the CDR3: TGTGCCAGCAGCTCCGGGACTAGCTCCTACAATGAGCAGTTCTTC.

J is TRBJ2-3 and V is TRBV10-3, with 7 bases lining up with TRBD2. CDR1 is ENHRY, CDR2 SYGVKD, per germline. The CDR3 contains 13 residues. V dropped 4 bases and J dropped 3; count of bases not matched to a gene: 1. The CDR3 sequence is CAISGGLTDTQYF. For the CDR3, the DNA is TGTGCCATCAGTGGGGGACTAACAGATACGCAGTATTTT.

The CDR3 loop is CASRGGSSYNEQFF. CDR3 DNA: TGTGCCAGTAGGGGGGGGAGCTCCTACAATGAGCAGTTCTTC. The chain has TRBV19 and TRBJ2-1; 7 bases line up with TRBD2. After removal of 6 bases from V and 0 bases from J, the junction contained 2 bases not matched to a gene. Looked up from germline, CDR1 is LNHDA and CDR2 is SQIVND (reference sequence). The CDR3 covers 14 residues.

This chain uses TRBV5-4 with TRBJ2-7, with 11 bases lining up with TRBD2. With 3 bases clipped from V and 4 bases from J, the junction kept 3 bases outside the gene matches. The length of the CDR3 is 14 residues. Germline V CDR1 and CDR2: SGHNT, YYREEE (reference sequence). The CDR3 spells CASSSTSGTYEQYF. CDR3 sequence (DNA): TGTGCCAGCAGCTCGACTAGCGGGACTTACGAGCAGTACTTC.

The chain joins TRBV5-6 to TRBJ1-4; 10 bases align to TRBD1. V shed 4 bases, J shed 9 bases, and the junction held 9 bases outside the gene matches. The germline gives CDR1 SGHDT, CDR2 YYEEEE. This CDR3 spans 15 amino acids. Here the CDR3 reads CASSISGQGGKKLFF. The CDR3 coding sequence is TGTGCCAGCAGCATATCCGGACAGGGGGGAAAAAAACTGTTTTTT.

The CDR3 is CAWSLVAGGRSYNEQFF. The CDR3 DNA sequence: TGTGCCTGGAGCCTAGTTGCGGGAGGTCGTTCCTACAATGAGCAGTTCTTC. The chain recombines TRBV30 with TRBJ2-1; the match to TRBD2 covers 8 bases. Germline V lookup: CDR1 GTSNPN, CDR2 SVGIG (reference sequence). CDR3 length: 17 amino acids. J lost 1 base, V lost 3 bases, and 11 bases had no gene match.

The chain links TRBV6-1 to TRBJ1-1, with D perhaps TRBD1 (6 bases). Germline values: CDR1 MNHNS, CDR2 SASEGT. V lost 7 bases and J lost 5, with 11 bases in between. This CDR3 region has 12 residues. The CDR3 reads CASMGARTEAFF. CDR3 coding DNA: TGTGCCAGCATGGGGGCACGGACTGAAGCTTTCTTT.

The CDR3 bases are TGCGCCAGCAGCCAAGATTCGGCAGGGCGCCCTGTCTTCGTTGAGCAGTTCTTC. It yields the protein CASSQDSAGRPVFVEQFF. The chain links TRBV4-1 to TRBJ2-1, with D perhaps TRBD1 (5 bases). In germline, CDR1 is MGHRA, CDR2 YSYEKL. The CDR3 runs to 18 residues. Trimming took 0 bases from V and 9 from J, leaving 24 bases between them.

The CDR3 region has the DNA TGTGCCAGCAGCTTGCAGCAGGTCTCTGGCTACACCTTC. Protein product: CASSLQQVSGYTF. The chain employs TRBV5-4 and TRBJ1-2, with no clear D. The CDR3 spans 13 residues. Germline V gene sequence: CDR1 SGHNT, CDR2 YYREEE (reference sequence). Trimming stripped 1 base from V and 7 bases from J, with 11 bases between.

J is TRBJ1-5 and V is TRBV2; D is possibly TRBD1 (5 bases). CDR1 and CDR2 (germline): SNHLY, FYNNEI. The CDR3 totals 15 residues. V shed 1 base and J shed 2 bases, with 9 bases lying between them. The CDR3: CASSEESRGNQPQHF. CDR3 nucleotide sequence: TGTGCCAGCAGTGAAGAGTCCAGGGGCAATCAGCCCCAGCATTTT.

This sequence joins TRBV27 and TRBJ1-1, with TRBD1 as a possible D gene (5 bases). Between the trimmed V and J ends, which lost 5 bases and 3 bases, there was a span of 16 bases. The CDR3 runs to 15 residues. Germline V CDR1 and CDR2: MNHEY, SMNVEV (reference sequence). The CDR3 loop is CASSPRRGTYTEAFF. The CDR3 nucleotides are TGTGCCAGCAGTCCCCGGCGGGGGACCTACACTGAAGCTTTCTTT.

This rearrangement joins TRBV28 to TRBJ1-1; no definite D call. Germline CDR1 reads MDHEN; CDR2 reads SYDVKM. The CDR3 has 13 amino acids. The V end lost 8 bases, the J end lost 4 bases, and 14 bases lay between the germline ends. CDR3 in amino acids: CASSQSGATEAFF. In DNA, the CDR3 is TGTGCCAGCTCCCAGAGCGGTGCCACTGAAGCTTTCTTT.

This clone counts as medium-sized (0.01 to 0.1%). This rearrangement joins TRBV5-1 to TRBJ2-7, with TRBD1 as a possible D gene (5 bases). Looked up from germline, CDR1 is SGHRS and CDR2 is YFSETQ. V was clipped by 0 bases and J by 4 bases, with 11 bases between them. CDR3 length equals 14 residues. The CDR3: CASSLVGPPYEQYF. DNA of the CDR3: TGCGCCAGCAGCTTGGTGGGGCCTCCTTACGAGCAGTACTTC.

Turning to this clone: Compared with germline, one end of the junction differs, possibly owing to a read error. This sequence joins TRBV5-6 and TRBJ1-2, with TRBD1 matching over 8 bases. Germline-derived CDR1 and CDR2 are SGHDT and YYEEEE. This CDR3 has 15 residues. The DNA for the CDR3 is TGTGCCAGCAGCTTGGGACAGGGGATTCTCTATGGGTACACCTTC. Encoded protein: CASSLGQGILYGYTF.

J is TRBJ1-2 and V is TRBV7-8; 10 bases fit TRBD1. With 0 bases clipped from V and 7 bases from J, the junction kept 8 bases outside the gene matches. Germline CDR1 SGHVS, CDR2 FQNEAQ. This CDR3 region has 16 residues. In DNA, the CDR3 is TGTGCCAGCAGCTTAGCGGGGACAGGGGAGTCCGGTGGCTACACCTTC. This gives the protein CASSLAGTGESGGYTF.

The chain combines TRBV9 with TRBJ2-1; 10 nucleotides match TRBD2. The CDR3 has 15 residues. The J segment lost 8 bases and the V segment lost 3 bases, leaving 8 bases of the junction unmatched. Germline loops: CDR1 SGDLS, CDR2 YYNGEE. In nucleotides, the CDR3 is TGTGCCAGCAGCGATAGCGGGAGGTCCGGCGATGAGCAGTTCTTC. Protein: CASSDSGRSGDEQFF.

The rearrangement links TRBV19 to TRBJ2-4; D is uncertain. This CDR3 spans 13 amino acids. Germline CDR1 LNHDA, CDR2 SQIVND (reference sequence). V shed 6 bases and J shed 4 bases, with 10 bases lying between them. The CDR3: CASRPGLKNIQYF. As DNA, the CDR3 is TGTGCCAGTAGACCGGGTCTAAAAAACATTCAGTACTTC. Full variable domain (outside the CDR3, taken from reference TRBV19 and TRBJ2-4): DGGITQSPKYLFRKEGQNVTLSCEQNLNHDAMYWYRQDPGQGLRLIYYSQIVNDFQKGDIAEGYSVSREKKESFPLTVTSAQKNPTAFYLCASRPGLKNIQYFGAGTRLSVL.

The rearrangement uses TRBV5-4 and TRBJ2-7; 12 bases line up with TRBD2. V dropped 0 bases and J dropped 3; count of bases not matched to a gene: 4. Germline CDR1 reads SGHNT; CDR2 reads YYREEE (reference sequence). The CDR3 covers 16 residues. CDR3 sequence reads: CASSLATSGGYYEQYF. The CDR3 bases are TGTGCCAGCAGCTTGGCGACTAGCGGGGGCTACTACGAGCAGTACTTC. Supplemented by reference TRBV5-4 and TRBJ2-7, the full variable domain reads ETGVTQSPTHLIKTRGQQVTLRCSSQSGHNTVSWYQQALGQGPQFIFQYYREEENGRGNFPPRFSGLQFPNYSSELNVNALELDDSALYLCASSLATSGGYYEQYFGPGTRLTVT.

This rearrangement joins TRBV7-8 to TRBJ2-7; 8 nucleotides agree with TRBD2. The CDR3 is 16 residues long. Germline trimming cut 7 bases from V and 0 bases from J; bases unmatched to any gene: 11. Germline V gene lookup returns CDR1 SGHVS and CDR2 FQNEAQ. CDR3 nucleotides: TGTGCCAGCACCACGGGGGGGGGCTCAACCTCCTACGAGCAGTACTTC. It encodes CASTTGGGSTSYEQYF.

The rearrangement links TRBV19 to TRBJ2-3, with D perhaps TRBD1 (5 bases). V was cut by 1 base and J by 0 bases, with 11 bases left in between. The CDR3 is 16 amino acids. Germline values: CDR1 LNHDA, CDR2 SQIVND (reference sequence). DNA for the CDR3: TGTGCCAGTAGTATAGCTGGGGCTATAAGCACAGATACGCAGTATTTT. Amino acids: CASSIAGAISTDTQYF.